This is a list of T cell receptor beta chains from one sample in a study of T cells after yellow fever vaccination. TCRdb fed the 5' RACE reads into MiXCR, producing one record per CDR3 protein. This sample carries about 350,000 distinct CDR3 sequences, roughly 8% of them seen once, and the ten largest clones take around 17%. This sample comprised PBMCs, obtained roughly 45 days after the first yellow fever vaccination. These receptors were taken from a man aged 18 to 30 who received the YFV17D yellow fever vaccine. Each CDR3 is given with its conserved first and last residue. Fields, in order: clone size, V gene, J gene, CDR3 protein. Size values are once, few and many counts, or a class for expanded clones, and some rows have none.

-,TRBV6-5,TRBJ2-1,CSSSYSIGSRVAEQFF
-,TRBV15,TRBJ1-2,CATSRDPGLTYGYTF
-,TRBV5-1,TRBJ1-3,CASRPNLSGNTIYF
-,TRBV7-6,TRBJ2-1,CASSSSAPFNEQFF
-,TRBV11-2,TRBJ2-7,CASSSKPGGGNEQYF
few,TRBV3-1,TRBJ1-1,CASRRTGRAFF
-,TRBV27,TRBJ2-1,CASALGNEQFF
few,TRBV5-1,TRBJ1-6,CASSLSLGQGNSPLHF
few,TRBV4-3,TRBJ2-5,CASSQDPSGGQETQYF
-,TRBV20-1,TRBJ2-1,CSARDLRGGAIEQFF
-,TRBV7-8,TRBJ2-5,CASSLISWGTIEETQYF
few,TRBV27,TRBJ2-1,CASSDKTSPIDEQFF
few,TRBV6-6,TRBJ1-1,CASSYKGFTEAFF
few,TRBV5-6,TRBJ2-7,CASSFLDRYEQYF
few,TRBV7-3,TRBJ2-5,CASSLGTTGRETQYF
few,TRBV20-1,TRBJ1-4,CSAPTASNEKLFF
few,TRBV20-1,TRBJ2-1,CSASLLGLVTYEQFF
few,TRBV3-1,TRBJ2-6,CASSPWGLLSSGANVLTF
few,TRBV9,TRBJ2-5,CASSVQDSGGETQYF
-,TRBV18,TRBJ2-5,CASSPGQGAILETQYF
-,TRBV5-1,TRBJ1-2,CASSDPQGNAYGYTF
-,TRBV1,TRBJ2-1,CTSSQDTRVHEQCF
-,TRBV3-1,TRBJ1-1,CASSAGAQRTEAFF
-,TRBV7-2,TRBJ1-6,CASSPGTGITLHF
-,TRBV18,TRBJ1-1,CASSPTGQPMNTEAFF
-,TRBV7-2,TRBJ2-1,CASSQGQYNEQFF
-,TRBV20-1,TRBJ1-5,CSAKEGGGGHSNQPQHF
many,TRBV6-5,TRBJ2-1,CASSYRTGANEQFF
few,TRBV5-1,TRBJ2-3,CASSLLGFTDTQYF
-,TRBV7-2,TRBJ2-5,CASSLNGGRKTQYF
few,TRBV20-1,TRBJ2-3,CSAWTGQFTDTQYF
-,TRBV28,TRBJ2-7,CASSLRGYYEQYF
few,TRBV7-9,TRBJ1-2,CASSPSGVRTGQDRTF
few,TRBV7-2,TRBJ1-2,CASSSRSGVPIYGYTF
few,TRBV28,TRBJ2-7,CASSSDRGTDNYEQYF
-,TRBV5-1,TRBJ2-3,CASSLGKGDTDTQYF
-,TRBV29-1,TRBJ1-2,CSVEDPRFGYGYTF
-,TRBV6-1,TRBJ2-2,CASAVEGPPNTGELFF
few,TRBV29-1,TRBJ1-2,CSVDSVGMVFNYGYTF
few,TRBV5-1,TRBJ1-2,CASSLGTRAANYGYTF